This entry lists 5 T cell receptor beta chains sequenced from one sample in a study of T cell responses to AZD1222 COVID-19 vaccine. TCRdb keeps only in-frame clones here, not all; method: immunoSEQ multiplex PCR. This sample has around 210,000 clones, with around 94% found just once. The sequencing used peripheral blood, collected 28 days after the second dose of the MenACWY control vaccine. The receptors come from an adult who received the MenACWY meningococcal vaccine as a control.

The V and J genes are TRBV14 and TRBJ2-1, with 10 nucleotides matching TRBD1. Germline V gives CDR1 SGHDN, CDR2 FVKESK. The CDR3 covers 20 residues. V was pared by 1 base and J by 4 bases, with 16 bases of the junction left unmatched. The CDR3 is CASSQGTGGPVPTPYNEQFF. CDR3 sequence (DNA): TGTGCCAGCAGCCAAGGGACAGGGGGTCCTGTCCCAACTCCTTACAATGAGCAGTTCTTC.

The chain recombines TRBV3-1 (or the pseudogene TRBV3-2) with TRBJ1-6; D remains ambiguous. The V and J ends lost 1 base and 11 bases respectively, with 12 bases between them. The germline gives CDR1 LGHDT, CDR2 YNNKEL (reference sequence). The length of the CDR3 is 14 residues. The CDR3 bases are TGTGCCAGCAGCCAAGCCACGGGCGGAGCACCCCTCCACTTT. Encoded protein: CASSQATGGAPLHF.

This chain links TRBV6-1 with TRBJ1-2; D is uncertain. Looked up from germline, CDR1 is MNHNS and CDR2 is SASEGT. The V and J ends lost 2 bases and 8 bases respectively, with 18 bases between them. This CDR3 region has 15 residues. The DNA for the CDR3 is TGTGCCAGCAGTGAACAGCAACCGGCTTTTTGGGGCTACACCTTC. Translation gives CASSEQQPAFWGYTF.

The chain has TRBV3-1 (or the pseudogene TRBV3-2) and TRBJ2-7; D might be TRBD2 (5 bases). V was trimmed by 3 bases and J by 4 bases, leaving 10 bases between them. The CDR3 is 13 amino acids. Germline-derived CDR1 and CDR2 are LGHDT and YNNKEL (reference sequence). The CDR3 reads CASSQVWEYEQYF. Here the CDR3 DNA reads TGTGCCAGCAGCCAGGTTTGGGAGTACGAGCAGTACTTC.

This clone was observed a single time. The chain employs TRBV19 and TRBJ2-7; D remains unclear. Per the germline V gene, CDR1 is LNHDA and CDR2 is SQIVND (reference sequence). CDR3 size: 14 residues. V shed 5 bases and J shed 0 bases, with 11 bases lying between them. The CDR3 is CASSSSLSSYEQYF. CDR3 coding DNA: TGTGCCAGTAGTTCGAGCCTCAGCTCCTACGAGCAGTACTTC.